The entry below describes one T cell receptor beta chain. Its antigen remains unknown. This sample stems from a study of T-cell memory formation after mild COVID-19. Study summary: TCR clusters mostly belonged to single donors. Study-wide points: Cross-reactive memory appears to have joined, as suggested by some responding clones showing up in pre-infection memory.

In TCRdb, the 5' RACE reads were re-called with MiXCR into one record per CDR3 protein. Among about 320,000 distinct CDR3 sequences listed, approximately 15% were seen once. V shed 5 bases and J 1 base; nucleotides not matched to a gene: 7. The CDR3 extends over 16 amino acids. Germline CDR1 SEHNR, CDR2 FQNEAQ (reference sequence). V usage is TRBV7-9 and J usage is TRBJ2-2; 7 positions match TRBD1. The clonotype originates from a young man who had mild COVID-19 (a few samples of this study predate the infection). Cell type and time point are not known. Sequenced sample: PBMCs or a T cell subset sorted from them (not recorded which). In DNA form, the CDR3 reads TGTGCCAGCAGCCAGATACGACAGGGGAACACCGGGGAGCTGTTTTTT. It codes for CASSQIRQGNTGELFF.